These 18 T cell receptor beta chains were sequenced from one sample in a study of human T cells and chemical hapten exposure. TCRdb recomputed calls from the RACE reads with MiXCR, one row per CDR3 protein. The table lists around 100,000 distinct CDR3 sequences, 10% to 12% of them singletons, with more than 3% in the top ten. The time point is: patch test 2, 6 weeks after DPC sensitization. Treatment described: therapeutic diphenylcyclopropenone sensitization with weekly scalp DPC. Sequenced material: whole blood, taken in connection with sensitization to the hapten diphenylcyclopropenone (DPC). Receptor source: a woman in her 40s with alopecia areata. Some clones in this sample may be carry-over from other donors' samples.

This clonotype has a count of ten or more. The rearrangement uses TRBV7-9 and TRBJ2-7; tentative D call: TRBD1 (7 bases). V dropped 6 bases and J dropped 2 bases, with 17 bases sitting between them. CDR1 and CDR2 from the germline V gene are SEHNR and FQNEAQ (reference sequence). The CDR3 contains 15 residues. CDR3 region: CASSRGGGTAYEQYF. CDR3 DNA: TGTGCCAGCAGTCGAGGGGGCGGGACAGCCTACGAGCAGTACTTC.

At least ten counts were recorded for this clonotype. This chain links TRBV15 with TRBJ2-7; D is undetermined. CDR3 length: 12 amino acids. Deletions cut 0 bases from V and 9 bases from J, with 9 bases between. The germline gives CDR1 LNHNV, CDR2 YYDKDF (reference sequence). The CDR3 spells CATSRDRAVQYF. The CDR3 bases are TGTGCCACCAGCAGAGATCGGGCGGTGCAGTACTTC.

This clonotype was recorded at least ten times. The CDR3 nucleotides read TGTGCCAGCAGTTACGGTGGGTCCCCCTACGAGCAGTACTTC. Its protein is CASSYGGSPYEQYF. The genes are TRBV6-2 or TRBV6-3 and TRBJ2-7; D gene uncertain. CDR3 size: 14 residues. Germline V lookup: CDR1 MNHEY, CDR2 SVGEGT. Trimming shortened V by 2 bases and J by 2 bases, and 10 bases separated the two germline ends.

In DNA, the CDR3 is TGCAGTGCTAGACCTAAGGACTACGCCAAAAACATTCAGTACTTC. Amino acids: CSARPKDYAKNIQYF. The chain links TRBV20-1 to TRBJ2-4, with D tentatively TRBD2 (6 bases). CDR1 is DFQATT and CDR2 is SNEGSKA in the germline V gene (reference sequence). The CDR3 length is 15 residues. Trimming took 2 bases from V and 1 from J, leaving 12 bases between them.

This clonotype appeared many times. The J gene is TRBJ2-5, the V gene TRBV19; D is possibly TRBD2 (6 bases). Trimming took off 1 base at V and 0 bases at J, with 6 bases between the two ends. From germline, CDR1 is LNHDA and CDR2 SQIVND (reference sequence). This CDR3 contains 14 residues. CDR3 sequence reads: CASSIAGDQETQYF. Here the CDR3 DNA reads TGTGCCAGTAGTATAGCGGGAGACCAAGAGACCCAGTACTTC.

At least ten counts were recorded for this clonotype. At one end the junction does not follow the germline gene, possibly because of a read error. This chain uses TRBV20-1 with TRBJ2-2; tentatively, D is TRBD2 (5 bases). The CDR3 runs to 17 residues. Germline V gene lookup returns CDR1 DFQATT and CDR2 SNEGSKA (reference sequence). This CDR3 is CSAGDHSRGMNTGELFF. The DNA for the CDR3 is TGCAGTGCTGGAGATCACTCCCGGGGTATGAACACCGGGGAGCTGTTTTTT.

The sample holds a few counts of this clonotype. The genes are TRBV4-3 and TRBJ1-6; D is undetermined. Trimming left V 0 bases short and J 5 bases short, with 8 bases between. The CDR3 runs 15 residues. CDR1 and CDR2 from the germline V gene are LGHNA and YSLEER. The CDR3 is CASSQDSFNNSPLHF. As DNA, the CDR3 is TGCGCCAGCAGCCAAGATAGTTTCAATAATTCACCCCTCCACTTT.

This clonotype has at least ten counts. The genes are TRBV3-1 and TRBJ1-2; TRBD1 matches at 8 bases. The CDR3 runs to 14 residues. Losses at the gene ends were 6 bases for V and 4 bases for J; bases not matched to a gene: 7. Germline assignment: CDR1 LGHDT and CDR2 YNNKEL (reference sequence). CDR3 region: CASRGQALGYGYTF. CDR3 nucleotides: TGTGCCAGCAGGGGACAGGCCCTGGGCTATGGCTACACCTTC.

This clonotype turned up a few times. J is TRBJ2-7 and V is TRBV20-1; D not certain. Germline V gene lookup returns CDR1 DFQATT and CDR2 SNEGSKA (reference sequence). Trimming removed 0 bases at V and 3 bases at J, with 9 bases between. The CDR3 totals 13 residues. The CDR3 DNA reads TGCAGTGCTAGAGATTTGGCCGTCTACGAGCAGTACTTC. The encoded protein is CSARDLAVYEQYF.

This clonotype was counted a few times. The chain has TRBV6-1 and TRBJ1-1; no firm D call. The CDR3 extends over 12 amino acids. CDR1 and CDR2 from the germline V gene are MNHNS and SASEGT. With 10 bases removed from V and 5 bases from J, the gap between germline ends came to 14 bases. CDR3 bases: TGTGCCACCATTCCGATTGGGACTGAAGCTTTCTTT. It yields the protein CATIPIGTEAFF.

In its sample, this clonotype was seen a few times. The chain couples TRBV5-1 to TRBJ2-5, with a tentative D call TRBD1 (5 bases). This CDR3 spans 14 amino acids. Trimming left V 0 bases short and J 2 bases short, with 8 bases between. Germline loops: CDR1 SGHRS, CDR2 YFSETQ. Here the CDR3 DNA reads TGCGCCAGCAGCTTGGGGTCAGGGCAAGAGACCCAGTACTTC. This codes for CASSLGSGQETQYF.

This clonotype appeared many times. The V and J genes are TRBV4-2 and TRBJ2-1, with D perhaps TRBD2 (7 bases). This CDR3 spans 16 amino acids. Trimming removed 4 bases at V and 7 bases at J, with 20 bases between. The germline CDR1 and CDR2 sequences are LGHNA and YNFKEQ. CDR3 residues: CASSLGGGSTGNEQFF. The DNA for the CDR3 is TGTGCCAGCAGCCTGGGAGGGGGGAGTACCGGGAATGAGCAGTTCTTC.

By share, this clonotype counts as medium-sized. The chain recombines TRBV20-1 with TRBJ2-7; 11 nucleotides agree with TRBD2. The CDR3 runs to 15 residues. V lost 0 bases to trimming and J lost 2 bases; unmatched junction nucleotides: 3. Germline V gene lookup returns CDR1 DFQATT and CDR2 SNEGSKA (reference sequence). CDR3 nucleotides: TGCAGTGCTAGAGATCTAGCGGGAGGAACCTACGAGCAGTACTTC. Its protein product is CSARDLAGGTYEQYF.

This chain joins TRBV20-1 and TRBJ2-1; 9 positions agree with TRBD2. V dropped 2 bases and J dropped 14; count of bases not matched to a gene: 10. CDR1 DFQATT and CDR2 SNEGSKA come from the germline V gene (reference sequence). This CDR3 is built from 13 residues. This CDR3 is CSARRLAALGEFF. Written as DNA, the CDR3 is TGCAGTGCTAGAAGACTAGCGGCCCTAGGGGAGTTCTTC.

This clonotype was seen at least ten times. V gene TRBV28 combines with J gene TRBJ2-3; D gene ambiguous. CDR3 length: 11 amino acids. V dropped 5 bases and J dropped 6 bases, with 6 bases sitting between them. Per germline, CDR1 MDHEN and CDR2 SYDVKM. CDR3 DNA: TGTGCCAGCAGTCGACTGGATACGCAGTATTTT. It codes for CASSRLDTQYF.

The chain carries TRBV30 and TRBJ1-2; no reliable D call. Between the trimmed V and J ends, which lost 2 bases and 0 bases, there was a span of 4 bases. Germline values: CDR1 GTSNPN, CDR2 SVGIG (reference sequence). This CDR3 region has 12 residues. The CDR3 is CAWSLTNYGYTF. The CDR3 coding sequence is TGTGCCTGGAGTCTGACTAACTATGGCTACACCTTC. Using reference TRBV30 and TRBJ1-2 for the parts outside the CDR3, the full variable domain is SQTIHQWPATLVQPVGSPLSLECTVEGTSNPNLYWYRQAAGRGLQLLFYSVGIGQISSEVPQNLSASRPQDRQFILSSKKLLLSDSGFYLCAWSLTNYGYTFGSGTRLTVV.

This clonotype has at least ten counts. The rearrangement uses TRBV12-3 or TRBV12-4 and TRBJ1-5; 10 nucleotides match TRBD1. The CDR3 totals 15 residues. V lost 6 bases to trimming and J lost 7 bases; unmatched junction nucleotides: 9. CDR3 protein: CASSLTGTGVQPQHF. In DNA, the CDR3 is TGTGCCAGCAGCCTGACCGGGACAGGGGTCCAGCCCCAGCATTTT.

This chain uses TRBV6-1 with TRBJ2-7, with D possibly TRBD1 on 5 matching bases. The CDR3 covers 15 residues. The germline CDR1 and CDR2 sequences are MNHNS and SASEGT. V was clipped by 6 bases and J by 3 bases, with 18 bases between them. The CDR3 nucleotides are TGTGCCAGCAGCGTCATCGGGTCACAGGACTACGAGCAGTACTTC. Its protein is CASSVIGSQDYEQYF.